This T cell receptor (beta chain) was retrieved from a study of T cell responses to AZD1222 COVID-19 vaccine. The protocol was immunoSEQ multiplex PCR, while the TCRdb copy is restricted to in-frame clones and leaves out a portion. The sample gives tens of thousands of clones, approximately 91% of which show up once; about 5.5% is in the top ten. About this clone itself: Other DNA sequences in this sample translate to the same CDR3.

Losses at the gene ends were 4 bases for V and 4 bases for J; bases not matched to a gene: 0. CDR3 size: 12 residues. The material sequenced was peripheral blood, taken on day 0 of MenACWY control vaccination. The genes are TRBV12-3 or TRBV12-4 and TRBJ2-7; 8 bases line up with TRBD1. This clonotype originated in an adult in good health. CDR3 in DNA: TGTGCCAGCAGTTACAGGGGGTACGAGCAGTACTTC. Residues: CASSYRGYEQYF.